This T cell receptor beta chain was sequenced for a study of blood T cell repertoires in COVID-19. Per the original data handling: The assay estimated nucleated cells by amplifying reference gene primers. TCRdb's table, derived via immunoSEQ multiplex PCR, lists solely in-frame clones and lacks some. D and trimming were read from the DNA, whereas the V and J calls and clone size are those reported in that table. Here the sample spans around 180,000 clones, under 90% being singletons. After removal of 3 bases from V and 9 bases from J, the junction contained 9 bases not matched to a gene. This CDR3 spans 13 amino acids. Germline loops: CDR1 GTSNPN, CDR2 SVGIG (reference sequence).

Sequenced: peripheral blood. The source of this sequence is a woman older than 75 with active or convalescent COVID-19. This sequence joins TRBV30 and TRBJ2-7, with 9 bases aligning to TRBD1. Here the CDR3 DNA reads TGTGCCTGGAGCGTGGACAGGGGTTCGACGCAGTACTTC. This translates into CAWSVDRGSTQYF.